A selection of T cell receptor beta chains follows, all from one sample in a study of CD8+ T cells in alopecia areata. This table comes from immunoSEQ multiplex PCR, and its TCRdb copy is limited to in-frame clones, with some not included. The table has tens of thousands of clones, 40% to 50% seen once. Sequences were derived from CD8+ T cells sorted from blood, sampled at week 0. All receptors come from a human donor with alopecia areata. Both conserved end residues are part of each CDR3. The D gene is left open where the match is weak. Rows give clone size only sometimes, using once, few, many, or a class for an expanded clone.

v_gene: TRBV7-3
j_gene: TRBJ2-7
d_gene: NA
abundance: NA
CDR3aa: CASSLTTGHEQYF
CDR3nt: TGTGCCAGCAGCTTGACTACAGGGCACGAGCAGTACTTC

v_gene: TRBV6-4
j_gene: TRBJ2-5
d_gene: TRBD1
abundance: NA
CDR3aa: CASSYQRTGVETQYF
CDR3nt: TGTGCCAGCAGTTACCAACGGACAGGGGTGGAGACCCAGTACTTC

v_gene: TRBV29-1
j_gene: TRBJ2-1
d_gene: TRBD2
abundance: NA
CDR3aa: CSVVAGGPHEQFF
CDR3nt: TGCAGCGTTGTAGCGGGAGGGCCTCATGAGCAGTTCTTC

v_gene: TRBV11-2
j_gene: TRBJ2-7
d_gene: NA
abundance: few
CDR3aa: CASSLGGGYEQYF
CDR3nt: TGTGCCAGCAGCTTAGGGGGCGGCTACGAGCAGTACTTC

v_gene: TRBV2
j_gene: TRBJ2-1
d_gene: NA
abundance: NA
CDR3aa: CASSETGFFNEQFF
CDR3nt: TGTGCCAGCAGTGAGACAGGTTTTTTCAATGAGCAGTTCTTC

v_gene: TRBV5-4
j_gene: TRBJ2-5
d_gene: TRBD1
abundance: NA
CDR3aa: CASSRDSQETQYF
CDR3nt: TGTGCCAGCAGCAGGGACAGCCAAGAGACCCAGTACTTC

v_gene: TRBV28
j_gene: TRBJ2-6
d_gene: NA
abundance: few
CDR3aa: CASSSRQVRANVLTF
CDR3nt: TGTGCCAGCAGTTCGAGGCAGGTCAGGGCCAACGTCCTGACTTTC

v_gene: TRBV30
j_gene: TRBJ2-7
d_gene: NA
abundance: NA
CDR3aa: CARGATGVEQYF
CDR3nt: TGTGCCCGGGGAGCTACGGGAGTCGAGCAGTACTTC

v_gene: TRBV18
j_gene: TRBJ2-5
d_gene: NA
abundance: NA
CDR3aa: CASSPLPASPRTQYF
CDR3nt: TGTGCCAGCTCACCTCTGCCGGCTTCCCCTAGGACCCAGTACTTC

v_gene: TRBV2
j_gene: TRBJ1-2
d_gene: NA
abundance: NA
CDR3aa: CASPDNYGYTF
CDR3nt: TGTGCCAGCCCGGACAACTATGGCTACACCTTC

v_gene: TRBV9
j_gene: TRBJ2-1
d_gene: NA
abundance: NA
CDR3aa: CASSVAANEQFF
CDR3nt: TGTGCCAGCAGCGTAGCGGCGAATGAGCAGTTCTTC

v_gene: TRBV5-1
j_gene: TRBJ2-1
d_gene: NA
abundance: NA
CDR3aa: CASSPRGEEYNEQFF
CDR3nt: TGCGCCAGCAGCCCGCGAGGGGAGGAGTACAATGAGCAGTTCTTC

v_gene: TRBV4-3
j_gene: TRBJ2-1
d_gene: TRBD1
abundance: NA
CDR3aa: CASSRGHPTGAYNEQFF
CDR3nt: TGCGCCAGCAGCCGAGGCCATCCGACAGGGGCCTACAATGAGCAGTTCTTC

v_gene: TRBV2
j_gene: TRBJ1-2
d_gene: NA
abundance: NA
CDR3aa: CAWGGKDGYTF
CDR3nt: TGTGCCTGGGGCGGAAAGGATGGCTACACCTTC

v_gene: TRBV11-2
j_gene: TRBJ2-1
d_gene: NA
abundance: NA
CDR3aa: CASTPPRAGGGEQFF
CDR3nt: TGTGCCAGCACCCCCCCCCGGGCCGGGGGCGGTGAGCAGTTCTTC

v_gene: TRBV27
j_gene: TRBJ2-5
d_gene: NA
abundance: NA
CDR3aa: CASSFSPQETQYF
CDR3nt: TGTGCCAGCAGTTTTTCCCCACAAGAGACCCAGTACTTC